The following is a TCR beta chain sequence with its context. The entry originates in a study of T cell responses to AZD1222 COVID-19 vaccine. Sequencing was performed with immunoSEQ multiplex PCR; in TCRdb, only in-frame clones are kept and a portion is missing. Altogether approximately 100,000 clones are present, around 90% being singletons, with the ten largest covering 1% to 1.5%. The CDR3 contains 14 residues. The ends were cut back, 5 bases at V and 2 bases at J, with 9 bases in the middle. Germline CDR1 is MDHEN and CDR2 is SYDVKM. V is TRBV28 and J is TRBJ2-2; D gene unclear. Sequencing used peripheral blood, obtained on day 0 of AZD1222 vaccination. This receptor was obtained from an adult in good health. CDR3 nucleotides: TGTGCCAGCAGTCAGCACAGTAACACCGGGGAGCTGTTTTTT. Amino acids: CASSQHSNTGELFF.